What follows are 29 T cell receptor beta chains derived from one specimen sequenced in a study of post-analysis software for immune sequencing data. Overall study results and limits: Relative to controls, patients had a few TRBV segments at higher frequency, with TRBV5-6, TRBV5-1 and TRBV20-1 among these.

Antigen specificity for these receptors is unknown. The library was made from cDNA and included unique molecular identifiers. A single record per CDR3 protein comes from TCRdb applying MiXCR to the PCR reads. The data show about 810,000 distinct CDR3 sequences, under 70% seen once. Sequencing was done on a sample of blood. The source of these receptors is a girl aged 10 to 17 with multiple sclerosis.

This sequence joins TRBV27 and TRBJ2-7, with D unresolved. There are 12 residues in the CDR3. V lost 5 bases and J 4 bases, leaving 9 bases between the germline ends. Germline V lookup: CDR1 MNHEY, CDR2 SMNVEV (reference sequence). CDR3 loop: CASSAGRYEQYF. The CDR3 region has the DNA TGTGCCAGCAGTGCTGGGCGATACGAGCAGTACTTC.

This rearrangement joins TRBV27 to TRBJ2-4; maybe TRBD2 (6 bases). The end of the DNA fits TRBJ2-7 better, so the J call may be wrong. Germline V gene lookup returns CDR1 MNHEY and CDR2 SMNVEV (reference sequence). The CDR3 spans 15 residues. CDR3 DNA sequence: TGTGCCAGCACCTTGACGGGGGACGAGCCCCACGAGCAGTACTTC. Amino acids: CASTLTGDEPHEQYF.

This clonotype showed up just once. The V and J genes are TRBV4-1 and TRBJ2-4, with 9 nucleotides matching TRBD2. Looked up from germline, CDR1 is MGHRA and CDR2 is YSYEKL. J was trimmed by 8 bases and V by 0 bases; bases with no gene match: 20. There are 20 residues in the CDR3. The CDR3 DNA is TGCGCCAGCAGCCAAGATGGTCCGGGCGGGAGGGCCAGGTGGGCGGACATTCAGTACTTC. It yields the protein CASSQDGPGGRARWADIQYF.

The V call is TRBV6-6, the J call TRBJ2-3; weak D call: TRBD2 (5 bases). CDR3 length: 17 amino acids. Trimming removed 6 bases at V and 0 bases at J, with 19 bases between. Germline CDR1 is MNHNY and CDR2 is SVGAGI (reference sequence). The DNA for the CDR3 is TGTGCCAGCAGACTCACGATTCTAGCAGCTAGCACAGATACGCAGTATTTT. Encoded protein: CASRLTILAASTDTQYF.

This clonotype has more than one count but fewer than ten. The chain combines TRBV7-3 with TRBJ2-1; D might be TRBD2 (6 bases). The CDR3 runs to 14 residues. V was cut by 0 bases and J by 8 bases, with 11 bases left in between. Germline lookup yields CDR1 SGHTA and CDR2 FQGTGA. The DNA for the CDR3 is TGTGCCAGCAGCTTAACGAGGGCTAGCGATGAGCAGTTCTTC. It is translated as CASSLTRASDEQFF.

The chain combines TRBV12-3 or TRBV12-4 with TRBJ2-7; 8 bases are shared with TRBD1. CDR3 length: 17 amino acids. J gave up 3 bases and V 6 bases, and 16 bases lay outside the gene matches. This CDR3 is CASRPGLGIQGVYEQYF. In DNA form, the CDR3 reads TGTGCCAGCAGGCCCGGGTTAGGGATACAGGGGGTCTACGAGCAGTACTTC.

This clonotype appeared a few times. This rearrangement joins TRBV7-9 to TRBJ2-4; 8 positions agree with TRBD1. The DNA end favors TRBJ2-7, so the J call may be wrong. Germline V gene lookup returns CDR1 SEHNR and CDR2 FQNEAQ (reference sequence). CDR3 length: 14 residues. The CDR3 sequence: CASSRGQGGDEQYF. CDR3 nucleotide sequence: TGTGCCAGCAGCCGCGGACAGGGAGGCGACGAGCAGTACTTC.

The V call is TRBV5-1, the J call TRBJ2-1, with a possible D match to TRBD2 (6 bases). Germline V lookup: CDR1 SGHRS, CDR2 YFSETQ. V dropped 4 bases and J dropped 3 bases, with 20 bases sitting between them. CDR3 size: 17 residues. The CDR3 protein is CASSGGFSGGFYNEQFF. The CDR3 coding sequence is TGCGCCAGCAGCGGGGGTTTTAGCGGCGGGTTCTACAATGAGCAGTTCTTC.

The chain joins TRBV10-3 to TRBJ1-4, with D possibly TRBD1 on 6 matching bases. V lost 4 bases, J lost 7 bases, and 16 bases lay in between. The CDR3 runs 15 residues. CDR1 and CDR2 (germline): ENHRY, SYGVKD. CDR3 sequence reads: CAISAQGEAREKLFF. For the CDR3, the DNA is TGTGCCATCAGTGCACAGGGCGAGGCGCGTGAAAAACTGTTTTTT.

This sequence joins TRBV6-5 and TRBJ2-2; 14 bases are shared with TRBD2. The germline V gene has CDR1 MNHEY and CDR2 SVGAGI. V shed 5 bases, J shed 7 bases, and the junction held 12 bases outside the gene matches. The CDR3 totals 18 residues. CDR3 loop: CASSNPLGLAGEVGELFF. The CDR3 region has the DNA TGTGCCAGCAGTAACCCTCTGGGACTAGCGGGAGAGGTCGGGGAGCTGTTTTTT.

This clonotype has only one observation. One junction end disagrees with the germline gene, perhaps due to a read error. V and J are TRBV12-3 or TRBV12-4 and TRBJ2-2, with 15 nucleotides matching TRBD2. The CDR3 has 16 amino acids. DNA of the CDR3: TGTGCCAGCAGTGGGACTAGCGGGGGGCGAGCCGGGGAGCAGTTTTTT. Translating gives CASSGTSGGRAGEQFF.

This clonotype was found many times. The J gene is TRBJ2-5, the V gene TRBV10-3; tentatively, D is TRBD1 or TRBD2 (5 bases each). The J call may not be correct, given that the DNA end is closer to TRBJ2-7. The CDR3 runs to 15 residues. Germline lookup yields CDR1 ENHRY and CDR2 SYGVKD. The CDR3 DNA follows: TGTGCCATCAGTGAGCCCGGTGGGGGTCTAGGCGAGCAGTACTTC. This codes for CAISEPGGGLGEQYF.

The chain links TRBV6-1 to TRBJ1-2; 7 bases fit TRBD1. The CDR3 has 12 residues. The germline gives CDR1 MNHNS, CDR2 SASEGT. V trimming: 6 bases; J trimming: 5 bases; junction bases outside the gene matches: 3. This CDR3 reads CASRDRPYGYTF. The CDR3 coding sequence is TGTGCCAGCAGGGACAGGCCTTATGGCTACACCTTC.

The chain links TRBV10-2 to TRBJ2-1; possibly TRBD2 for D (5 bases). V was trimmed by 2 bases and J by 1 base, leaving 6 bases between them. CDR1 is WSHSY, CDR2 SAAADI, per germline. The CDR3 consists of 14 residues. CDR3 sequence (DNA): TGCGCCAGCAGTGAGGAGCGGTCCTACAATGAGCAGTTCTTC. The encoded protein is CASSEERSYNEQFF.

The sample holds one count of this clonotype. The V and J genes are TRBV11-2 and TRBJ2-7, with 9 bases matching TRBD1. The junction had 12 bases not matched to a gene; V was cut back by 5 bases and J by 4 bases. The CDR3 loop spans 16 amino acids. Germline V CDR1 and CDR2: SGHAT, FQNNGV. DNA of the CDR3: TGTGCCAGCAGCCCAGGGGGGACAGGGAATTTTTACGAGCAGTACTTC. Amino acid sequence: CASSPGGTGNFYEQYF.

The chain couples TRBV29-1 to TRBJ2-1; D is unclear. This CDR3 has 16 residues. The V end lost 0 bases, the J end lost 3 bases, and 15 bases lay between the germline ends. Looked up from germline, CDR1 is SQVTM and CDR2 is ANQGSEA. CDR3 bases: TGCAGCGTTGAAGATAAACAGCTTCCCCACTACAATGAGCAGTTCTTC. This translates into CSVEDKQLPHYNEQFF.

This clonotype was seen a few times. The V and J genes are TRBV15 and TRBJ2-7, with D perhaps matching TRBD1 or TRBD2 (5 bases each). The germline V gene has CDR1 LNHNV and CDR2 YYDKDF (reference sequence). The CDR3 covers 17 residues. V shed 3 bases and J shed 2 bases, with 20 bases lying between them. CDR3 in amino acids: CATSSARGTTRAYEQYF. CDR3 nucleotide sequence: TGTGCCACCAGCAGTGCCCGGGGCACCACAAGGGCCTACGAGCAGTACTTC. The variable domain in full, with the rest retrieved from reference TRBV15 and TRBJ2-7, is DAMVIQNPRYQVTQFGKPVTLSCSQTLNHNVMYWYQQKSSQAPKLLFHYYDKDFNNEADTPDNFQSRRPNTSFCFLDIRSPGLGDTAMYLCATSSARGTTRAYEQYFGPGTRLTVT.

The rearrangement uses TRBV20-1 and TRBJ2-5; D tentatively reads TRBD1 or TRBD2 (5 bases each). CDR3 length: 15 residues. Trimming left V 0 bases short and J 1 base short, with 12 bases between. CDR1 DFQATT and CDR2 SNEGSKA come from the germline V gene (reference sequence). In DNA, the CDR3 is TGCAGTGCTAGAGATCTGAGGGGACGCCAAGAGACCCAGTACTTC. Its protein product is CSARDLRGRQETQYF.

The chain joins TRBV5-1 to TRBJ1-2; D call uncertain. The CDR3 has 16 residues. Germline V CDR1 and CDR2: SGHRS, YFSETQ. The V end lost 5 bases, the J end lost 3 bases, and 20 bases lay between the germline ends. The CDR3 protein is CASSQNEGLGHYGYTF. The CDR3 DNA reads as TGCGCCAGCAGTCAAAATGAGGGCCTCGGCCACTATGGCTACACCTTC.

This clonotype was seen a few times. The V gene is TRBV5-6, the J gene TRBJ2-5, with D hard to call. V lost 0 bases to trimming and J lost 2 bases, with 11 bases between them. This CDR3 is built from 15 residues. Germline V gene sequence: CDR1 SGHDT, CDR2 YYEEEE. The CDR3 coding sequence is TGTGCCAGCAGCTTGGGTGGCAGCCTACAAGAGACCCAGTACTTC. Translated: CASSLGGSLQETQYF.

The CDR3 nucleotides are TGTGCCAGCAGCTTGGCAGGGGGAGCAACTAGCTCCTATAATTCACCCCTCCACTTT. Translation gives CASSLAGGATSSYNSPLHF. The chain carries TRBV5-5 and TRBJ1-6, with 7 positions matching TRBD1. The V and J ends lost 0 bases and 0 bases, in that order; junction bases with no gene match: 9. This CDR3 comprises 19 residues. Germline V lookup: CDR1 SGHKS, CDR2 YYEKEE (reference sequence). The variable domain in full, completed from reference TRBV5-5 and TRBJ1-6, reads DAGVTQSPTHLIKTRGQQVTLRCSPISGHKSVSWYQQVLGQGPQFIFQYYEKEERGRGNFPDRFSARQFPNYSSELNVNALLLGDSALYLCASSLAGGATSSYNSPLHFGNGTRLTVT.

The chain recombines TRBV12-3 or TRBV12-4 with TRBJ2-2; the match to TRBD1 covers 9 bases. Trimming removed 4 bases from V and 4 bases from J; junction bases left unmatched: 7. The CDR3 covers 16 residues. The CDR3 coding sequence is TGTGCCAGCAGTTCACCGGGACAGGGCTCCACCGGGGAGCTGTTTTTT. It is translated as CASSSPGQGSTGELFF.

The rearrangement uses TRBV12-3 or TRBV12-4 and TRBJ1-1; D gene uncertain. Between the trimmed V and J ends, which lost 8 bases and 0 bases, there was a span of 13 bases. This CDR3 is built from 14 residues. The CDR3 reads CASCPEYMNTEAFF. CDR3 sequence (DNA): TGTGCCAGCTGTCCGGAATACATGAACACTGAAGCTTTCTTT.

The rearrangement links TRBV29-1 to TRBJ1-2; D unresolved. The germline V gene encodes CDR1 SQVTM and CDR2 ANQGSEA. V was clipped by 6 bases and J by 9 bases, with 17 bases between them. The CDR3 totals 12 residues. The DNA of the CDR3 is TGCAGCGTCTTGACGGAGGTTTGGAGCTACACCTTC. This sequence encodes CSVLTEVWSYTF.

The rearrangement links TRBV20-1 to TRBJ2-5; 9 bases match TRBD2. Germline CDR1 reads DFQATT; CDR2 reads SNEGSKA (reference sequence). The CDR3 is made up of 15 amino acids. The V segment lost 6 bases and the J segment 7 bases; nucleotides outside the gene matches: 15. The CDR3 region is CSARSRRGGTATQYF. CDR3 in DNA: TGCAGTGCCCGCTCCAGGCGGGGGGGCACCGCGACCCAGTACTTC.

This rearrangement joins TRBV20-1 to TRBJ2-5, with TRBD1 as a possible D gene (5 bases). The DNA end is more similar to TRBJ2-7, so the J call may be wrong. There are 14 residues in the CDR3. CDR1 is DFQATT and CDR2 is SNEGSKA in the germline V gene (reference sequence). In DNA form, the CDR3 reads TGCAGTGCTAGAGTGACAAAGGGGTTTAGCGAGCAGTACTTC. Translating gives CSARVTKGFSEQYF.

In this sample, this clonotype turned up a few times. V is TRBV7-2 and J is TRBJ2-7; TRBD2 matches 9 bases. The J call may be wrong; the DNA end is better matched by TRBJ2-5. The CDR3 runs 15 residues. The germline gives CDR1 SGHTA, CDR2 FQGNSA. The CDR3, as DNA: TGTGCCAGCAGCTTAGCAGGTAGCGGGGGAGAGACCCAGTACTTC. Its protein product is CASSLAGSGGETQYF.

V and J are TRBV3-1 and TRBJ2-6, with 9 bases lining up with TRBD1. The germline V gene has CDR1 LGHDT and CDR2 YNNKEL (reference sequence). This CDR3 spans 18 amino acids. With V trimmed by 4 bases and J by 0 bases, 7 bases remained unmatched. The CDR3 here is CASSPGDRVISGANVLTF. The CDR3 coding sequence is TGTGCCAGCAGCCCGGGGGACAGGGTGATCTCTGGGGCCAACGTCCTGACTTTC.

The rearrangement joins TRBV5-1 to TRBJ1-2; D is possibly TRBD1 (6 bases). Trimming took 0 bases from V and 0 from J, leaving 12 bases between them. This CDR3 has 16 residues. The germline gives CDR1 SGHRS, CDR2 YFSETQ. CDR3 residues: CASSLARTAANYGYTF. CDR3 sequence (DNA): TGCGCCAGCAGCTTGGCCCGGACAGCCGCTAACTATGGCTACACCTTC.